One sample yielded the 20 T cell receptor beta chains listed below, sequenced in a study of molecular identifiers for immune sequencing clone quantification. One entry per CDR3 protein, called by TCRdb with MiXCR from the PCR reads. The sample has 400,000 to 600,000 distinct CDR3 sequences, 20% to 25% seen once. Sample: naive CD8+ T cells from blood, with Jurkat cell RNA spiked in. Subset described: FACS-sorted CD8+CD4-CCR7+CD45RA+ naive T cells. The source of these receptors is a human donor in good health. Some libraries in this study had Jurkat cell RNA spiked in.

V gene TRBV4-3 combines with J gene TRBJ2-3; D might be TRBD1 (6 bases). CDR1 is LGHNA and CDR2 is YSLEER in the germline V gene. V dropped 4 bases and J dropped 6 bases, with 17 bases sitting between them. This CDR3 is 15 amino acids long. CDR3 sequence reads: CASSPSGTTPDTQYF. The CDR3 DNA reads TGCGCCAGCAGCCCTTCAGGGACAACCCCTGATACGCAGTATTTT.

The V and J genes are TRBV19 and TRBJ2-7; tentatively, D is TRBD1 or TRBD2 (6 bases each). The V end lost 3 bases, the J end lost 1 base, and 16 bases lay between the germline ends. This CDR3 is built from 16 residues. CDR1 is LNHDA, CDR2 SQIVND, per germline (reference sequence). Here the CDR3 reads CASSISGGPRSYEQYF. CDR3 nucleotides: TGTGCCAGTAGTATTTCTGGGGGGCCTAGGTCCTACGAGCAGTACTTC.

The chain couples TRBV4-1 to TRBJ2-2; TRBD1 might be the D (6 bases). There are 19 residues in the CDR3. CDR1 and CDR2 (germline): MGHRA, YSYEKL. The V gene lost 2 bases and the J gene lost 0 bases, with 19 bases spanning the gap. This CDR3 reads CASSQPIPGQSANTGELFF. The CDR3 DNA is TGCGCCAGCAGCCAACCGATCCCAGGACAGTCTGCGAACACCGGGGAGCTGTTTTTT.

The chain uses TRBV15 and TRBJ2-7, with D perhaps TRBD2 (6 bases). Trimming stripped 0 bases from V and 1 base from J, with 10 bases between. Germline V lookup: CDR1 LNHNV, CDR2 YYDKDF (reference sequence). The CDR3 sequence is 15 residues long. The CDR3 DNA reads as TGTGCCACCAGCAGAGATCGTAGCGGTTCCTACGAGCAGTACTTC. This sequence encodes CATSRDRSGSYEQYF.

This clonotype has more than one count but fewer than ten. The genes are TRBV6-6 and TRBJ1-1; perhaps TRBD1 as D (6 bases). V was cut by 0 bases and J by 0 bases, with 14 bases left in between. Germline CDR1 MNHNY, CDR2 SVGAGI (reference sequence). This CDR3 is 17 amino acids long. In DNA, the CDR3 is TGTGCCAGCAGTTACTCGCAGGGGCAGTCGTTGAACACTGAAGCTTTCTTT. Amino acids: CASSYSQGQSLNTEAFF.

This clonotype was recorded a few times. A much larger clone sits a single nucleotide away, making a read error possible. The rearrangement uses TRBV7-9 and TRBJ1-5, with D maybe TRBD1 (5 bases). V was cut by 5 bases and J by 0 bases, with 11 bases left in between. CDR1 is SEHNR, CDR2 FQNEAQ, per germline (reference sequence). CDR3 length equals 15 residues. CDR3 sequence reads: CASSRGTGSNQPQHF. As DNA, the CDR3 is TGTGCCAGCAGCCGGGGGACGGGTAGCAATCAGCCCCAGCATTTT.

V is TRBV7-9 and J is TRBJ1-6; possibly TRBD1 for D (6 bases). CDR3 length: 17 amino acids. Per germline, CDR1 SEHNR and CDR2 FQNEAQ (reference sequence). Trimming left V 6 bases short and J 10 bases short, with 25 bases between. DNA of the CDR3: TGTGCCAGCAGTTCGGATCCGGGACAAGGTCTTGGCTCACCCCTCCACTTT. Translation: CASSSDPGQGLGSPLHF.

The CDR3, as DNA: TGCGCCAGCAGCCCCAAGTGGAGGGACGTAGAGACCCAGTACTTC. This codes for CASSPKWRDVETQYF. This chain links TRBV4-3 with TRBJ2-5; D perhaps matches TRBD2 (6 bases). The CDR3 extends over 15 amino acids. Trimming left V 4 bases short and J 4 bases short, with 16 bases between. Germline V gene sequence: CDR1 LGHNA, CDR2 YSLEER.

V gene TRBV3-1 combines with J gene TRBJ2-1; D call uncertain. The germline gives CDR1 LGHDT, CDR2 YNNKEL (reference sequence). The CDR3 contains 16 residues. The germline V and J ends were trimmed by 0 bases and 4 bases, with 13 bases remaining between them. The CDR3 DNA follows: TGTGCCAGCAGCCAAGATTACGGAGAGCTATACAATGAGCAGTTCTTC. Amino acids: CASSQDYGELYNEQFF.

J is TRBJ2-7 and V is TRBV4-3, with D perhaps assigned TRBD1 or TRBD2 (5 bases each). The V gene lost 1 base and the J gene lost 2 bases, with 12 bases spanning the gap. The CDR3 has 15 residues. Germline V gives CDR1 LGHNA, CDR2 YSLEER. CDR3 in amino acids: CASSQGIGTTYEQYF. CDR3 bases: TGCGCCAGCAGCCAAGGAATCGGGACCACCTACGAGCAGTACTTC.

This clonotype was seen at least ten times. The rearrangement uses TRBV20-1 and TRBJ2-3; TRBD2 matches at 11 bases. The CDR3 covers 19 residues. Trimming cost V 0 bases and J 2 bases; bases outside gene matches: 13. Germline CDR1 DFQATT, CDR2 SNEGSKA (reference sequence). CDR3 protein: CSARDLGLAGLRDTDTQYF. In DNA form, the CDR3 reads TGCAGTGCTAGAGACTTAGGACTAGCGGGCCTAAGGGACACAGATACGCAGTATTTT.

This clonotype came up many times. J is TRBJ2-1 and V is TRBV29-1, with D unclear. The CDR3 has 14 amino acids. Trimming removed 6 bases from V and 2 bases from J, with 14 bases in between. In germline, CDR1 is SQVTM, CDR2 ANQGSEA. The CDR3 loop is CSVLDDLTYNEQFF. CDR3 sequence (DNA): TGCAGCGTCCTCGACGACCTTACCTACAATGAGCAGTTCTTC.

This clonotype showed up many times. This chain uses TRBV9 with TRBJ2-3, with 8 nucleotides matching TRBD1. CDR3 length equals 15 residues. The J segment lost 4 bases and the V segment lost 3 bases, leaving 7 bases of the junction unmatched. The germline V gene has CDR1 SGDLS and CDR2 YYNGEE. CDR3 region: CASSGWTGSADTQYF. The CDR3 nucleotides are TGTGCCAGCAGCGGGTGGACAGGGAGCGCAGATACGCAGTATTTT.

As for this clonotype: One junction end does not reproduce the germline sequence, and a read error may be involved. The rearrangement links TRBV27 to TRBJ2-7; 10 bases align to TRBD1. Germline CDR1 is MNHEY and CDR2 is SMNVEV (reference sequence). The CDR3 extends over 15 amino acids. CDR3 bases: TGTGCCAGCAGTTTAGTGACAGGGGGCACCTACGAGCAGTGCTTC. It yields the protein CASSLVTGGTYEQCF.

The table lists this clonotype with many counts. This chain joins TRBV30 and TRBJ2-2; D possibly corresponds to TRBD2 (7 bases). V was cut by 5 bases and J by 6 bases, with 13 bases left in between. The germline V gene has CDR1 GTSNPN and CDR2 SVGIG (reference sequence). The CDR3 extends over 13 amino acids. The CDR3 spells CAWGGADPGELFF. CDR3 nucleotide sequence: TGTGCCTGGGGGGGGGCCGACCCCGGGGAGCTGTTTTTT.

In its sample, this clonotype was seen a few times. The V gene is TRBV29-1, the J gene TRBJ2-1; 8 positions agree with TRBD1. Germline loops: CDR1 SQVTM, CDR2 ANQGSEA. After removal of 4 bases from V and 4 bases from J, the junction contained 9 bases not matched to a gene. The CDR3 totals 15 residues. The CDR3 nucleotides are TGCAGCGTTGGGGGGCTGGACAGGGCGTACAATGAGCAGTTCTTC. Translating gives CSVGGLDRAYNEQFF.

The CDR3 here is CASSIGGDSPLHF. The CDR3 nucleotides read TGTGCCAGTAGTATCGGTGGGGATTCACCCCTCCACTTT. The gene calls are TRBV19 and TRBJ1-6; D is ambiguous. Germline CDR1 reads LNHDA; CDR2 reads SQIVND (reference sequence). V lost 3 bases, J lost 8 bases, and 8 bases lay in between. CDR3 size: 13 residues. The full variable domain, its missing parts supplied by reference TRBV19 and TRBJ1-6, is DGGITQSPKYLFRKEGQNVTLSCEQNLNHDAMYWYRQDPGQGLRLIYYSQIVNDFQKGDIAEGYSVSREKKESFPLTVTSAQKNPTAFYLCASSIGGDSPLHFGNGTRLTVT.

This clonotype was detected a few times. The rearrangement uses TRBV6-5 and TRBJ2-7, with TRBD1 as a possible D gene (6 bases). The CDR3 sequence is 13 residues long. Trimming removed 5 bases from V and 3 bases from J, with 11 bases in between. The germline V gene has CDR1 MNHEY and CDR2 SVGAGI. The CDR3, as DNA: TGTGCCAGCAGTGGTGACAGGAACTACGAGCAGTACTTC. It specifies CASSGDRNYEQYF.

This rearrangement joins TRBV11-3 to TRBJ1-1, with 10 nucleotides matching TRBD1. CDR1 and CDR2 (germline): SGHNT, YENEEA. The CDR3 sequence is 13 residues long. The ends lost 5 bases at V and 6 bases at J; junction bases unmatched: 3. The chain's CDR3 is CASSNGQGAEAFF. The CDR3 DNA reads TGTGCCAGCAGCAACGGACAGGGGGCTGAAGCTTTCTTT.

This clonotype was seen at least ten times. CDR3 sequence (DNA): TGTGCCAGCAGCCATCCCAGCGCTGAAGCTTTCTTT. Protein sequence: CASSHPSAEAFF. This chain uses TRBV3-1 with TRBJ1-1; D is unclear. The CDR3 runs to 12 residues. Deletions cut 3 bases from V and 6 bases from J, with 8 bases between. Looked up from germline, CDR1 is LGHDT and CDR2 is YNNKEL (reference sequence).